The 8 T cell receptor beta chains below come from one sample, sequenced in a study of T cells in Graves' hyperthyroidism and ophthalmopathy. TCR beta CDR3 regions were amplified from RNA transcripts. A set of HTBI primers served as the primers for a first-round RT-PCR of the TCR CDR3. MiXCR was run by TCRdb on the multiplex PCR reads, yielding one entry per CDR3 protein. In the table there are hundreds of thousands of distinct CDR3 sequences, around 15% of which are singletons. Sequenced sample: blood. The receptors stem from a woman aged 25 to 39 with Graves' hyperthyroidism.

This clonotype showed up just a few times. The V and J genes are TRBV5-1 and TRBJ2-3; perhaps TRBD1 as D (6 bases). Trimming took 0 bases from V and 0 from J, leaving 23 bases between them. CDR3 length equals 20 residues. Germline V gene sequence: CDR1 SGHRS, CDR2 YFSETQ. The CDR3 sequence: CASSLDPGQPVHSSTDTQYF. CDR3 bases: TGCGCCAGCAGCTTGGATCCCGGACAGCCCGTTCACTCTAGCACAGATACGCAGTATTTT.

V usage is TRBV6-4 and J usage is TRBJ2-1, with no clear D. V dropped 8 bases and J dropped 8 bases, with 10 bases sitting between them. The CDR3 totals 11 residues. Germline CDR1 and CDR2: MRHNA and SNTAGT. Here the CDR3 reads CASWNLYEQFF. For the CDR3, the DNA is TGTGCCAGCTGGAACCTCTATGAGCAGTTCTTC.

This clonotype was observed many times. The chain joins TRBV6-2 or TRBV6-3 to TRBJ2-7; 7 nucleotides agree with TRBD2. V lost 6 bases to trimming and J lost 7 bases; unmatched junction nucleotides: 9. CDR3 length: 13 residues. Per the germline V gene, CDR1 is MNHEY and CDR2 is SVGEGT. CDR3 region: CASRLSGAFEQYF. CDR3 bases: TGTGCCAGCAGATTGAGCGGGGCGTTTGAGCAGTACTTC.

This chain connects TRBV6-4 to TRBJ2-1; a weak D match, TRBD1 (5 bases). The CDR3 has 13 residues. V lost 4 bases and J lost 8, with 12 bases in between. The germline CDR1 and CDR2 sequences are MRHNA and SNTAGT. CDR3 coding DNA: TGTGCCAGCAGTGGAGATAGGGGTGATGAGCAGTTCTTC. Translating it yields CASSGDRGDEQFF.

This clonotype was seen ten or more times. V gene TRBV28 combines with J gene TRBJ1-1; 9 nucleotides align to TRBD1. This CDR3 contains 15 residues. Germline CDR1 and CDR2: MDHEN and SYDVKM. V was clipped by 5 bases and J by 5 bases; unmatched bases: 9. The CDR3 DNA reads TGTGCCAGCAGTGATACCGGGACAGGGCAAACTGAAGCTTTCTTT. This sequence encodes CASSDTGTGQTEAFF. Looking up the rest from reference TRBV28 and TRBJ1-1 gives the full variable domain: DVKVTQSSRYLVKRTGEKVFLECVQDMDHENMFWYRQDPGLGLRLIYFSYDVKMKEKGDIPEGYSVSREKKERFSLILESASTNQTSMYLCASSDTGTGQTEAFFGQGTRLTVV.

This clonotype has more than one count but fewer than ten. The V and J genes are TRBV11-2 and TRBJ2-1, with 11 bases fitting TRBD2. V dropped 5 bases and J dropped 1; count of bases not matched to a gene: 1. This CDR3 has 15 residues. Germline CDR1 and CDR2: SGHAT and FQNNGV. The CDR3 is CASSTSGGSYNEQFF. For the CDR3, the DNA is TGTGCCAGCAGCACTAGCGGGGGATCCTACAATGAGCAGTTCTTC.

The V call is TRBV14, the J call TRBJ1-6; TRBD1 aligns across 7 bases. Germline V gives CDR1 SGHDN, CDR2 FVKESK. Trimming cost V 1 base and J 8 bases; bases outside gene matches: 5. This CDR3 region has 15 residues. CDR3: CASSQVLRGHSPLHF. DNA of the CDR3: TGTGCCAGCAGCCAAGTTTTGAGGGGGCATTCACCCCTCCACTTT. The complete variable domain, with remaining parts taken from reference TRBV14 and TRBJ1-6, reads EAGVTQFPSHSVIEKGQTVTLRCDPISGHDNLYWYRRVMGKEIKFLLHFVKESKQDESGMPNNRFLAERTGGTYSTLKVQPAELEDSGVYFCASSQVLRGHSPLHFGNGTRLTVT.

This clonotype was seen at least ten times. The chain links TRBV6-5 to TRBJ1-5; no firm D call. The CDR3 totals 15 residues. Per the germline V gene, CDR1 is MNHEY and CDR2 is SVGAGI. The V end was cut by 0 bases, the J end by 3 bases, with 9 bases between. Written as DNA, the CDR3 is TGTGCCAGCAGTTACTCCCCCGGCCTCAATCAGCCCCAGCATTTT. Translation gives CASSYSPGLNQPQHF.